The 29 T cell receptor beta chains below all came from one sample that was sequenced in a study of cytomegalovirus exposure and HLA in healthy donors. Amplification used 60 Vbeta primers and 13 Jbeta primers. Profiled with immunoSEQ multiplex PCR; TCRdb holds only in-frame clones, not every one. The sample includes under 250,000 clones, around 76% seen only once; the top ten take over 0.55%. The sample was PBMCs. All receptors come from a young man in good health and CMV-seronegative.

V gene TRBV6-1 combines with J gene TRBJ1-5; no reliable D call. The CDR3 length is 15 residues. From germline, CDR1 is MNHNS and CDR2 SASEGT. The V end was cut by 0 bases, the J end by 5 bases, with 11 bases between. DNA of the CDR3: TGTGCCAGCAGTGAAGCGCCCAGTCTCCATCAGCCCCAGCATTTT. Translation: CASSEAPSLHQPQHF.

This rearrangement joins TRBV29-1 to TRBJ1-5; TRBD1 agrees at 7 bases. This CDR3 has 13 residues. V was pared by 5 bases and J by 4 bases, with 5 bases of the junction left unmatched. CDR1 is SQVTM and CDR2 is ANQGSEA in the germline V gene. Written as DNA, the CDR3 is TGCAGCGTTACCGGGACAGAGAATCAGCCCCAGCATTTT. Its protein product is CSVTGTENQPQHF.

This chain uses TRBV6-5 with TRBJ2-7; D perhaps matches TRBD2 (7 bases). The CDR3 contains 15 residues. Trimming shortened V by 1 base and J by 6 bases, and 16 bases separated the two germline ends. Germline V gene sequence: CDR1 MNHEY, CDR2 SVGAGI. The CDR3, as DNA: TGTGCCAGCAGTTACTATGAAGGGGGGGGTGGCGAGCAGTACTTC. Translating gives CASSYYEGGGGEQYF.

This clone is a singleton in its sample. The rearrangement uses TRBV27 and TRBJ1-1; 7 bases are a match to TRBD1. Germline-derived CDR1 and CDR2 are MNHEY and SMNVEV (reference sequence). Trimming removed 5 bases from V and 0 bases from J; junction bases left unmatched: 9. CDR3 length: 16 amino acids. The CDR3 loop reads CASSPSRGDMNTEAFF. The CDR3 nucleotides are TGTGCCAGCAGTCCGTCCAGGGGGGACATGAACACTGAAGCTTTCTTT.

This chain joins TRBV15 and TRBJ2-3, with TRBD1 identical over 8 bases. The trim removed 3 bases at V and 4 bases at J, leaving 6 bases unmatched. This CDR3 comprises 15 residues. The germline gives CDR1 LNHNV, CDR2 YYDKDF (reference sequence). For the CDR3, the DNA is TGTGCCACCAGCAGGATGGACAGGGCGGCAGATACGCAGTATTTT. Translation gives CATSRMDRAADTQYF.

The genes are TRBV7-3 and TRBJ2-1, with TRBD2 identical over 7 bases. Losses at the gene ends were 5 bases for V and 5 bases for J; bases not matched to a gene: 6. The CDR3 covers 14 residues. CDR1 and CDR2 (germline): SGHTA, FQGTGA. The CDR3 reads CASSPTGTNNEQFF. Here the CDR3 DNA reads TGTGCCAGCAGCCCAACCGGGACTAACAATGAGCAGTTCTTC.

The chain joins TRBV30 to TRBJ2-5; 10 bases are shared with TRBD2. The CDR3 has 16 residues. V shed 5 bases, J shed 0 bases, and the junction held 9 bases outside the gene matches. Per germline, CDR1 GTSNPN and CDR2 SVGIG (reference sequence). The CDR3: CAWSKGLAGDQETQYF. CDR3 nucleotides: TGTGCCTGGTCGAAGGGCCTAGCGGGGGACCAAGAGACCCAGTACTTC.

This rearrangement joins TRBV23-1 to TRBJ2-7; D call uncertain. TRBV23-1 qualifies as an ORF whose function is uncertain. V lost 4 bases and J 3 bases, leaving 19 bases between the germline ends. The CDR3 covers 16 residues. The CDR3 bases are TGCGCCAGCAGTCCCCAACGACTCGGATGCCTCTACGAGCAGTACTTC. It codes for CASSPQRLGCLYEQYF.

The J gene is TRBJ2-3, the V gene TRBV5-5; tentatively, D is TRBD2 (6 bases). CDR3 size: 15 residues. V shed 2 bases and J shed 2 bases, with 12 bases lying between them. Germline V gene sequence: CDR1 SGHKS, CDR2 YYEKEE (reference sequence). CDR3 loop: CASSFSAGFTDTQYF. The DNA of the CDR3 is TGTGCCAGCAGCTTCTCGGCGGGATTCACAGATACGCAGTATTTT.

The chain is built from TRBV6-1 and TRBJ2-7; D is uncertain. The germline V gene encodes CDR1 MNHNS and CDR2 SASEGT. The CDR3 covers 13 residues. The V and J ends lost 8 bases and 2 bases respectively, with 13 bases between them. Here the CDR3 reads CASQLAWTYEQYF. CDR3 DNA sequence: TGTGCCAGCCAATTAGCATGGACCTACGAGCAGTACTTC.

This clone was seen once. J is TRBJ1-1 and V is TRBV9; TRBD1 aligns across 7 bases. J lost 5 bases, V lost 4 bases, and 8 bases had no gene match. The CDR3 has 14 amino acids. Germline-derived CDR1 and CDR2 are SGDLS and YYNGEE. In nucleotides, the CDR3 is TGTGCCAGCAGCCTTAGACAGGGTGTTACTGAAGCTTTCTTT. It encodes CASSLRQGVTEAFF.

The rearrangement links TRBV21-1 to TRBJ2-1; TRBD1, as called in the table, went unchecked against the DNA. TRBV21-1 counts as a pseudogene. This CDR3 is 16 amino acids long. The DNA for the CDR3 is TGTGCCAGCAGCAAAGCCCGGGACAGTCAGTACAATGAGCAGTTCTTC. Translation gives CASSKARDSQYNEQFF.

The chain recombines TRBV30 with TRBJ2-7; D ambiguous. There are 12 residues in the CDR3. CDR1 is GTSNPN, CDR2 SVGIG, per germline (reference sequence). Trimming shortened V by 2 bases and J by 2 bases, and 7 bases separated the two germline ends. CDR3 nucleotide sequence: TGTGCCTGGAGTAAGGAGACCTACGAGCAGTACTTC. Amino acid sequence: CAWSKETYEQYF.

CDR3 region: CASSSASGRLGEQYF. Written as DNA, the CDR3 is TGTGCCAGCAGCTCGGCTAGCGGGAGATTGGGGGAGCAGTACTTC. The chain joins TRBV5-4 to TRBJ2-7; 10 bases map to TRBD2. Germline V gives CDR1 SGHNT, CDR2 YYREEE (reference sequence). The CDR3 has 15 amino acids. V shed 3 bases and J 7 bases; nucleotides not matched to a gene: 10.

Regarding this clone: Mismatch with germline at one junction end may stem from a read error. The chain joins TRBV7-7 to TRBJ2-5; the match to TRBD2 covers 9 bases. The CDR3 length is 19 residues. The germline V gene has CDR1 SSHAT and CDR2 FNYEAQ (reference sequence). The DNA for the CDR3 is TGTGCTAGCAGCGAAGATCCGAAGACTAGCGGCATATACCAAGAGACCCAGTACTTC. Its translation is CASSEDPKTSGIYQETQYF.

This chain uses TRBV5-4 with TRBJ1-2; D not resolved. There are 14 residues in the CDR3. Germline values: CDR1 SGHNT, CDR2 YYREEE (reference sequence). Trimming shortened V by 0 bases and J by 4 bases, and 10 bases separated the two germline ends. CDR3 nucleotide sequence: TGTGCCAGCAGCTTGGCGGGTATGCGCTATGGCTACACCTTC. This gives the protein CASSLAGMRYGYTF. Supplemented by reference TRBV5-4 and TRBJ1-2, the full variable domain reads ETGVTQSPTHLIKTRGQQVTLRCSSQSGHNTVSWYQQALGQGPQFIFQYYREEENGRGNFPPRFSGLQFPNYSSELNVNALELDDSALYLCASSLAGMRYGYTFGSGTRLTVV.

The chain is built from TRBV7-2 and TRBJ2-4; TRBD2 matches 9 bases. There are 13 residues in the CDR3. Germline V gene data show CDR1 as SGHTA and CDR2 as FQGNSA. V gave up 4 bases and J gave up 12 bases; unmatched junction bases: 7. DNA of the CDR3: TGTGCCAGCAGCTCCTCTCTAGCGGGGAATCAGTACTTC. It encodes CASSSSLAGNQYF.

This clone showed up just once. The chain couples TRBV4-1 to TRBJ2-7; 7 nucleotides line up with TRBD2. Germline V gene sequence: CDR1 MGHRA, CDR2 YSYEKL. CDR3 size: 17 residues. Trimming at V came to 2 bases and at J to 6 bases, leaving 16 bases not matched to a gene. As DNA, the CDR3 is TGCGCCAGCAGCCAATTACCACCGAAACTAGCGTTTGGCGAGCAGTACTTC. This translates into CASSQLPPKLAFGEQYF.

With respect to this clone: Relative to the germline gene, one junction end is altered; a read error may explain this. This chain joins TRBV29-1 and TRBJ1-1; D is perhaps TRBD1 (5 bases). CDR1 and CDR2 (germline): SQVTM, ANQGSEA. This CDR3 has 13 residues. The CDR3 nucleotides are TGCAGCGTTGATGGCCAGGGCAACATTGAAGCTTTCTTT. Translating it yields CSVDGQGNIEAFF. Full variable domain (outside the CDR3, taken from reference TRBV29-1 and TRBJ1-1): SAVISQKPSRDICQRGTSLTIQCQVDSQVTMMFWYRQQPGQSLTLIATANQGSEATYESGFVIDKFPISRPNLTFSTLTVSNMSPEDSSIYLCSVDGQGNIEAFFGQGTRLTVV.

This chain links TRBV2 with TRBJ2-4; a weak D match, TRBD2 (6 bases). Germline V gene sequence: CDR1 SNHLY, CDR2 FYNNEI. V was cut by 2 bases and J by 0 bases, with 11 bases left in between. The CDR3 has 16 residues. As DNA, the CDR3 is TGTGCCAGCAGTGAAAGGAGGGGACTAGCCAAAAACATTCAGTACTTC. As protein: CASSERRGLAKNIQYF.

The chain employs TRBV30 and TRBJ2-1; 8 bases are a match to TRBD2. The V gene end was trimmed by 2 bases and the J gene end by 2 bases; junction bases not matched to a gene: 5. Germline CDR1 and CDR2: GTSNPN and SVGIG (reference sequence). The CDR3 length is 15 residues. This CDR3 reads CAWSLAGLTYNEQFF. The DNA of the CDR3 is TGTGCCTGGAGTCTAGCGGGCCTTACCTACAATGAGCAGTTCTTC.

With respect to this clone: The same CDR3 also results from other DNA sequences found in this sample. The chain employs TRBV30 and TRBJ1-5; D remains unclear. The CDR3 consists of 13 residues. Germline V gene data show CDR1 as GTSNPN and CDR2 as SVGIG (reference sequence). Trimming removed 0 bases from V and 5 bases from J, with 8 bases in between. The CDR3 region is CAWSVGGYQPQHF. The CDR3 bases are TGTGCCTGGAGTGTAGGAGGGTATCAGCCCCAGCATTTT.

The V call is TRBV2, the J call TRBJ2-7; 8 nucleotides match TRBD2. Germline trimming cut 4 bases from V and 4 bases from J; bases unmatched to any gene: 9. Looked up from germline, CDR1 is SNHLY and CDR2 is FYNNEI. This CDR3 contains 15 residues. In DNA form, the CDR3 reads TGTGCCAGCAGTGTTAGTAGCGGCGGGAGGTACGAGCAGTACTTC. It encodes CASSVSSGGRYEQYF. The full variable domain, with the rest looked up from reference TRBV2 and TRBJ2-7, is EPEVTQTPSHQVTQMGQEVILRCVPISNHLYFYWYRQILGQKVEFLVSFYNNEISEKSEIFDDQFSVERPDGSNFTLKIRSTKLEDSAMYFCASSVSSGGRYEQYFGPGTRLTVT.

This rearrangement joins TRBV11-2 to TRBJ2-7; 9 bases are shared with TRBD1. Germline V gene data show CDR1 as SGHAT and CDR2 as FQNNGV. The CDR3 is 15 residues long. The V and J ends lost 2 bases and 5 bases, in that order; junction bases with no gene match: 7. CDR3 bases: TGTGCCAGCAGCTTACCCGGGACAGGGCGGGACGAGCAGTACTTC. This sequence encodes CASSLPGTGRDEQYF.

This chain uses TRBV20-1 with TRBJ2-7, with D unresolved. Germline CDR1 reads DFQATT; CDR2 reads SNEGSKA (reference sequence). Trimming removed 6 bases from V and 5 bases from J, with 8 bases in between. The CDR3 runs 10 residues. The CDR3 DNA follows: TGCAGTGCGGTTTGGCACGAGCAGTACTTC. It codes for CSAVWHEQYF.

The chain recombines TRBV5-1 with TRBJ1-5; 7 bases fit TRBD1. The CDR3 is 17 amino acids. Germline loops: CDR1 SGHRS, CDR2 YFSETQ. The V segment lost 2 bases and the J segment 1 base; nucleotides outside the gene matches: 9. CDR3 sequence: CASSFTGASGSNQPQHF. CDR3 bases: TGCGCCAGCAGCTTTACAGGGGCCTCGGGAAGCAATCAGCCCCAGCATTTT.

The DNA of the CDR3 is TGTGCCAGCAACCAAAGGGCAACGGGGGACTCACCCCTCCACTTT. This translates into CASNQRATGDSPLHF. The V and J genes are TRBV6-1 and TRBJ1-6, with a weak D call TRBD1 (5 bases). This CDR3 is 15 amino acids long. Germline CDR1 is MNHNS and CDR2 is SASEGT. V was pared by 7 bases and J by 10 bases, with 20 bases between.

Regarding this clone: At one of its ends the junction is not consistent with the germline gene, which may arise from a read error. V usage is TRBV7-7 and J usage is TRBJ2-5, with 10 nucleotides matching TRBD2. Germline-derived CDR1 and CDR2 are SSHAT and FNYEAQ (reference sequence). This CDR3 is built from 16 residues. CDR3 in amino acids: CASSFGAGGPQETQYF. As DNA, the CDR3 is TGTGCTAGCAGCTTCGGAGCGGGAGGGCCCCAAGAGACCCAGTACTTC. The full variable domain, in which reference TRBV7-7 and TRBJ2-5 provide the parts outside the CDR3, is GAGVSQSPRYKVTKRGQDVTLRCDPISSHATLYWYQQALGQGPEFLTYFNYEAQPDKSGLPSDRFSAERPEGSISTLTIQRTEQRDSAMYRCASSFGAGGPQETQYFGPGTRLLVL.

The chain is built from TRBV28 and TRBJ1-5; D remains ambiguous. The CDR3 is 14 residues long. V was clipped by 5 bases and J by 7 bases, with 15 bases between them. CDR1 is MDHEN and CDR2 is SYDVKM in the germline V gene. The CDR3 region is CASSHPTPQQPQHF. DNA for the CDR3: TGTGCCAGCAGTCACCCAACACCCCAACAGCCCCAGCATTTT.